The 9 T cell receptor beta chains below all came from one sample that was sequenced in a study of blood T cells in healthy people across ages (dated by TCRdb to the mid-2010s). The library was built by means of 5' RACE. The data were produced on an Illumina HiSeq 2500. A second roughly 6 to 12 cycle PCR used a sample-barcoded 5' primer and a J-beta primer mix. TCRdb took the public reads, trimmed them with fastp at Q25, ran MiXCR for clone calling and kept in-frame beta chains. Each CDR3 protein gets just one entry, which takes the most common genes and DNA from the rows behind it. For this sample there are approximately 1,000,000 distinct CDR3 sequences; under 40% appear just once. The ten most abundant clones make up about an eighth of the sample. Sequences were obtained from blood. The receptors come from a man between 18 and 35 years old in good health.

This chain uses TRBV4-3 with TRBJ1-6; D is perhaps TRBD1 (5 bases). V was pared by 0 bases and J by 10 bases, with 13 bases between. The germline CDR1 and CDR2 sequences are LGHNA and YSLEER. This CDR3 has 15 residues. The CDR3 DNA is TGCGCCAGCAGCCAAGAGGGGGTTGTGCGGTCACCCCTCCACTTT. Translating it yields CASSQEGVVRSPLHF.

The V and J genes are TRBV7-2 and TRBJ1-4, with no clear D. The CDR3 consists of 12 residues. V was cut by 5 bases and J by 4 bases, with 5 bases left in between. Per the germline V gene, CDR1 is SGHTA and CDR2 is FQGNSA. The CDR3 DNA follows: TGTGCCAGCAGCCCCGATAATGAAAAACTGTTTTTT. Its protein is CASSPDNEKLFF.

This chain joins TRBV28 and TRBJ1-5; 9 nucleotides agree with TRBD1. J lost 5 bases, V lost 6 bases, and 14 bases had no gene match. Germline CDR1 is MDHEN and CDR2 is SYDVKM. This CDR3 contains 17 residues. CDR3 protein: CASRGDRGVVWYQPQHF. The CDR3 nucleotides read TGTGCCAGCAGGGGTGACAGGGGGGTCGTATGGTATCAGCCCCAGCATTTT.

CDR3 sequence: CSVLSGQETQFF. CDR3 in DNA: TGCAGCGTTCTATCCGGGCAGGAGACCCAGTTCTTC. This rearrangement joins TRBV29-1 to TRBJ2-1; D gene unclear. The CDR3 spans 12 residues. Deletions cut 5 bases from V and 13 bases from J, with 18 bases between. CDR1 and CDR2 from the germline V gene are SQVTM and ANQGSEA.

This chain connects TRBV5-1 to TRBJ2-1; TRBD2 agrees at 7 bases. CDR1 and CDR2 from the germline V gene are SGHRS and YFSETQ. The CDR3 sequence is 17 residues long. The V gene end was trimmed by 4 bases and the J gene end by 4 bases; junction bases not matched to a gene: 14. The CDR3 spells CASSASGGVEFYNEQFF. The CDR3 region has the DNA TGCGCCAGCAGCGCGAGTGGGGGGGTAGAGTTTTACAATGAGCAGTTCTTC.

This chain uses TRBV2 with TRBJ1-2; TRBD1 might be the D (5 bases). Germline V CDR1 and CDR2: SNHLY, FYNNEI. Trimming shortened V by 7 bases and J by 8 bases, and 20 bases separated the two germline ends. This CDR3 comprises 14 residues. CDR3 protein: CASILGQDLGGYTF. In DNA, the CDR3 is TGTGCCAGCATTCTGGGGCAGGACCTAGGAGGCTACACCTTC.

This clonotype was counted only a few times. This sequence joins TRBV4-1 and TRBJ1-5; tentatively, D is TRBD1 (5 bases). Germline values: CDR1 MGHRA, CDR2 YSYEKL. The CDR3 covers 17 residues. V gave up 1 base and J gave up 3 bases, with 16 bases separating them. The CDR3 reads CASSQGASQGVNQPQHF. CDR3 DNA: TGCGCCAGCAGCCAAGGAGCATCTCAGGGCGTCAATCAGCCCCAGCATTTT.

The chain combines TRBV4-1 with TRBJ1-1; no firm D call. V was cut by 2 bases and J by 1 base, with 8 bases left in between. The CDR3 length is 14 residues. Germline lookup yields CDR1 MGHRA and CDR2 YSYEKL. DNA for the CDR3: TGCGCCAGCAGCCAACTAGAATGGAACACTGAAGCTTTCTTT. It yields the protein CASSQLEWNTEAFF.

This clonotype was seen only a few times. The chain is built from TRBV20-1 and TRBJ1-2; no reliable D call. In germline, CDR1 is DFQATT, CDR2 SNEGSKA (reference sequence). Trimming left V 4 bases short and J 7 bases short, with 13 bases between. This CDR3 contains 12 residues. CDR3 region: CSAIPRASGYTF. CDR3 in DNA: TGCAGTGCTATTCCGAGGGCATCTGGCTACACCTTC.